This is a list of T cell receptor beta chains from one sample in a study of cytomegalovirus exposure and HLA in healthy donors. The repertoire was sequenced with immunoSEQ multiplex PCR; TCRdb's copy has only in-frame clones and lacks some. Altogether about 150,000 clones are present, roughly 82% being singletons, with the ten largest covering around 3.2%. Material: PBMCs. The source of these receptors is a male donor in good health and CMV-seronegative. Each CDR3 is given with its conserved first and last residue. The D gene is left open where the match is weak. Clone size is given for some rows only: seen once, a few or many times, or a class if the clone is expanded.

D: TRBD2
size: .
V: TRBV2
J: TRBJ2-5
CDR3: CASTEAGGAGTQYF
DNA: TGTGCCAGCACCGAAGCGGGAGGGGCAGGGACCCAGTACTTC

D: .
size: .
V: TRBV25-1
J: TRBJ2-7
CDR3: CASSEGGTYEQYF
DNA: TGTGCCAGCAGTGAAGGGGGGACCTACGAGCAGTACTTC

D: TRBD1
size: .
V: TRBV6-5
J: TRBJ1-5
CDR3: CASSTGGNQPQHF
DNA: TGTGCCAGCAGTACAGGGGGCAATCAGCCCCAGCATTTT

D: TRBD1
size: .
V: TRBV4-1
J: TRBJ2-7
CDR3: CASSHEPGGEYEQYF
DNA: TGCGCCAGCAGCCATGAACCAGGGGGCGAGTACGAGCAGTACTTC

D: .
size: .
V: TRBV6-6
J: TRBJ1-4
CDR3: CASSYSIRGINEKLFF
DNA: TGTGCCAGCAGTTACTCGATACGGGGGATTAATGAAAAACTGTTTTTT

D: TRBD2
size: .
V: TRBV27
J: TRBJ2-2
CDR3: CASSFNSGVDGTGELFF
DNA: TGTGCCAGCAGTTTTAACAGCGGGGTTGATGGCACCGGGGAGCTGTTTTTT

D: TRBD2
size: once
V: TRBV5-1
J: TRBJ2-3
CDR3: CASSLTSGGVTDTQYF
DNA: TGCGCCAGCAGCTTGACTAGCGGGGGAGTAACAGATACGCAGTATTTT

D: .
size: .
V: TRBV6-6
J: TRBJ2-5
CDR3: CASTRQGREETQYF
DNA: TGTGCCAGCACCCGACAGGGCCGGGAGGAGACCCAGTACTTC

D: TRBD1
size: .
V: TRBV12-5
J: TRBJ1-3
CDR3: CASVGTASGNTIYF
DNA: TGTGCTAGTGTCGGGACAGCCTCTGGAAACACCATATATTTT

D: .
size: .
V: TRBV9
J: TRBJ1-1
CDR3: CASSLSPGTLNTEAFF
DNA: TGTGCCAGCAGCTTAAGTCCCGGGACATTGAACACTGAAGCTTTCTTT

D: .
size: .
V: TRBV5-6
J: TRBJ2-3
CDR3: CASSSTGTATDTQYF
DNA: TGTGCCAGCAGCTCCACAGGGACCGCCACAGATACGCAGTATTTT

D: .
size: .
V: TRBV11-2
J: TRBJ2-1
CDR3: CASSLLTETRGDEQFF
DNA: TGTGCCAGCAGCTTATTAACGGAGACTAGAGGAGATGAGCAGTTCTTC

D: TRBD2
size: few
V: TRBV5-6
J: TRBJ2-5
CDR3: CASSPRGLAGAGQETQYF
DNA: TGTGCCAGCAGCCCTCGGGGACTAGCGGGAGCGGGGCAAGAGACCCAGTACTTC

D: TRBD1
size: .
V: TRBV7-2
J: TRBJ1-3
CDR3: CASSLLAQGAGGNTIYF
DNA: TGTGCCAGCAGCTTATTGGCCCAGGGGGCAGGTGGAAACACCATATATTTT

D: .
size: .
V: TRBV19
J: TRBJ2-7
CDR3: CATKEAQGGFYEQYF
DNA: TGTGCCACAAAAGAGGCGCAGGGCGGATTCTACGAGCAGTACTTC

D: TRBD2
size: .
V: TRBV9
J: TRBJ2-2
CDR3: CASSARRLAETGELFF
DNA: TGTGCCAGCAGCGCTAGACGACTAGCGGAAACCGGGGAGCTGTTTTTT

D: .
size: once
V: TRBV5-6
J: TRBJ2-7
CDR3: CASSLAGRDIAYEQYF
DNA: TGTGCCAGCAGCTTGGCCGGTAGGGACATCGCCTACGAGCAGTACTTC

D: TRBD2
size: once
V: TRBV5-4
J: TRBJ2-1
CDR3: CASSLAGGGRRASVDEQFF
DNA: TGTGCCAGCAGCTTGGCTGGCGGGGGTAGACGGGCTTCAGTGGATGAGCAGTTCTTC

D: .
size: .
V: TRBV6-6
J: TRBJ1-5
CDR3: CASRLQQISNQPQHF
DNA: TGTGCCAGCAGACTCCAACAGATTAGCAATCAGCCCCAGCATTTT

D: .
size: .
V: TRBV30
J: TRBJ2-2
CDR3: CAWSVAPSGELFF
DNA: TGTGCCTGGAGTGTGGCTCCGTCCGGGGAGCTGTTTTTT

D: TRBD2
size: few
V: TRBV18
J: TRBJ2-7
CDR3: CASSFQAGTVGEQYF
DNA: TGTGCCAGCTCCTTTCAAGCGGGGACCGTCGGCGAGCAGTACTTC

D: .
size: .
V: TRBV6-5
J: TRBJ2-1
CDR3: CASSYVAGPYNEQFF
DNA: TGTGCCAGCAGTTACGTCGCAGGGCCCTACAATGAGCAGTTCTTC

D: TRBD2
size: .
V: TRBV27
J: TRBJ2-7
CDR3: CASSLVGLADYEQYF
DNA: TGTGCCAGCAGTTTAGTGGGACTAGCGGATTACGAGCAGTACTTC

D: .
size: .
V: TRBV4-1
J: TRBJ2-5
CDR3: CASSQGGGAGETQYF
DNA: TGCGCCAGCAGCCAAGGTGGAGGGGCTGGAGAGACCCAGTACTTC

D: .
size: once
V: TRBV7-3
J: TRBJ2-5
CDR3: CASSPRGATRETQYF
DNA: TGTGCCAGCAGCCCCCGGGGGGCCACTCGTGAGACCCAGTACTTC

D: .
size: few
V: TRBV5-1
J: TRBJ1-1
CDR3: CASSFGGLRTEAFF
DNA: TGCGCCAGCAGCTTCGGGGGGCTGAGGACTGAAGCTTTCTTT

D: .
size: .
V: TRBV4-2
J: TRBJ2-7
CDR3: CASSRGVAGSYEQYF
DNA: TGTGCCAGCAGCCGCGGGGTTGCTGGCTCCTACGAGCAGTACTTC

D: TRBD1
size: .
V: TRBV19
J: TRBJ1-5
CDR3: CASTMTGQVSRPQHF
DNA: TGTGCCAGTACCATGACAGGGCAGGTTAGTAGGCCCCAGCATTTT

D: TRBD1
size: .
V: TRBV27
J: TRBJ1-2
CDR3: CASSPRRDSDYGYTF
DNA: TGTGCCAGCAGCCCCCGAAGGGACAGTGACTATGGCTACACCTTC

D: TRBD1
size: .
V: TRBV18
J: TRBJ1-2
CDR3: CASSPILPGQSNYGYTF
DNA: TGTGCCAGCTCACCAATTCTACCGGGACAGTCTAACTATGGCTACACCTTC

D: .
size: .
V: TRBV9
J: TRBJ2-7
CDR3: CASPSELYEQYF
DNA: TGTGCCAGCCCGTCCGAACTCTACGAGCAGTACTTC

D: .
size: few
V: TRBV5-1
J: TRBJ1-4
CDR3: CASRGEDDEKLFF
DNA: TGCGCCAGCAGGGGGGAGGATGACGAAAAACTGTTTTTT

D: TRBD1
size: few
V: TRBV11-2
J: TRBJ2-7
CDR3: CASSLLVGDRGFFEQYF
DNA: TGTGCCAGCAGCCTCCTCGTTGGGGACAGGGGGTTCTTCGAGCAGTACTTC

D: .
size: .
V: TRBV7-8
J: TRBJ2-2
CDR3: CASSPHRVANTGELFF
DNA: TGTGCCAGCAGCCCCCACAGGGTCGCGAACACCGGGGAGCTGTTTTTT

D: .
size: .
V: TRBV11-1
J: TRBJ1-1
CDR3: CAGTNPGITEAFF
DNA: TGTGCCGGCACCAATCCGGGGATAACTGAAGCTTTCTTT

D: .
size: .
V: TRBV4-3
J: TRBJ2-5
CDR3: CASSQDGAGTQYF
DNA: TGCGCCAGCAGCCAAGATGGAGCCGGGACCCAGTACTTC

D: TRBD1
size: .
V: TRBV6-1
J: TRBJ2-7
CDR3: CASSEARTGGIYEQYF
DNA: TGTGCCAGCAGTGAAGCCCGGACAGGGGGAATCTACGAGCAGTACTTC

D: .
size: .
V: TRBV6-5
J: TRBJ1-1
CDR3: CASRIQVFTEAFF
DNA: TGTGCCAGCAGGATACAGGTCTTCACTGAAGCTTTCTTT

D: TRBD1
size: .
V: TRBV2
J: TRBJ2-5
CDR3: CASSRIQGGPGTQYF
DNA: TGTGCCAGCAGTCGAATACAGGGGGGACCGGGGACCCAGTACTTC

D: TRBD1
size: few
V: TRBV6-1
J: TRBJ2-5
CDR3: CASTKTGVGRKTQYF
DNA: TGTGCCAGCACCAAGACAGGGGTAGGGCGTAAGACCCAGTACTTC

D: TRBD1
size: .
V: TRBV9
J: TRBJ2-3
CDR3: CASSPTGQGTDTQYF
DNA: TGTGCCAGCAGCCCGACGGGACAGGGGACAGATACGCAGTATTTT

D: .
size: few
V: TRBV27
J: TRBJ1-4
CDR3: CASSPTGTHNEKLFF
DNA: TGTGCCAGCAGCCCAACGGGTACTCATAATGAAAAACTGTTTTTT

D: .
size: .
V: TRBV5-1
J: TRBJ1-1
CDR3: CASRAGRGEAFF
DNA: TGCGCCAGCAGAGCAGGACGGGGTGAAGCTTTCTTT

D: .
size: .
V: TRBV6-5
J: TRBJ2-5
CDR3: CASSYSHRGTQYF
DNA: TGTGCCAGCAGTTACTCCCATCGAGGGACCCAGTACTTC

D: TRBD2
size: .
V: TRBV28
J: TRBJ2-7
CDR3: CASETVGSGSHEQYF
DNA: TGTGCCAGCGAGACGGTAGGTAGCGGGAGCCACGAGCAGTACTTC

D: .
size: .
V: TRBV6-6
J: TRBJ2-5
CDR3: CASGAEGETQYF
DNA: TGTGCCAGCGGAGCCGAGGGAGAGACCCAGTACTTC

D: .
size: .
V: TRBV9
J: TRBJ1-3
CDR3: CASSVGAVSGNTIYF
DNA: TGTGCCAGCAGCGTGGGGGCGGTTTCGGGAAACACCATATATTTT

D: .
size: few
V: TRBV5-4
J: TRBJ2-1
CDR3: CASSLYVSTDYNEQFF
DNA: TGTGCCAGCAGCTTGTATGTCAGCACAGACTACAATGAGCAGTTCTTC

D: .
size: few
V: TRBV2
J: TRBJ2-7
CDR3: CASSEGGLSYEQYF
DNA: TGTGCCAGCAGTGAGGGCGGACTCTCCTACGAGCAGTACTTC

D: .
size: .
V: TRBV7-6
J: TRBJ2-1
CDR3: CASSLARDEQFF
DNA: TGTGCTAGCAGCTTAGCCAGGGATGAGCAGTTCTTC